This TCR beta chain appears in the sequencing data of a study of T cells after yellow fever vaccination. Study-level results: Booster samples showed a return of most primary-vaccination clones (around 95% CD4, approximately 88% CD8). Some clonotypes, a small share, were shared between CD4 and CD8 compartments. The study noted that FACS-sorted repertoires could contain abundant clonotypes contaminating from the bulk population.

Generation of TCR cDNA used 5'RACE template switching (which added a universal primer site and UMIs). Using its own MiXCR run on the 5' RACE reads, TCRdb lists one record per CDR3 protein. Of just under 600,000 distinct CDR3 sequences listed, roughly 12% are singletons. Of note for this clonotype: Antigen specificity is unknown.

The TCR originated in a man aged 30 to 39 who received the YFV17D yellow fever vaccine. The specimen was PBMCs, collected on the day of the yellow fever booster vaccination.

CDR3 loop: CASSYPGKLTDTQYF. The DNA for the CDR3 is TGTGCCAGCAGTTACCCCGGGAAACTCACAGATACGCAGTATTTT. The chain recombines TRBV6-2 or TRBV6-3 with TRBJ2-3; tentatively, D is TRBD2 (5 bases). V was cut by 2 bases and J by 2 bases, with 11 bases left in between. Per the germline V gene, CDR1 is MNHEY and CDR2 is SVGEGT. The CDR3 is 15 amino acids.